Below, 5 T cell receptor beta chains from the same sample are listed, as sequenced in a study of lymphopenia after photon versus proton radiotherapy. The data were produced by immunoSEQ multiplex PCR, yet TCRdb's version contains in-frame clones alone and is incomplete. The sample has fewer than 45,000 clones; about 86% are singletons. This material consisted of peripheral blood, taken from a patient treated with proton-based radiotherapy. The source is a woman aged 70-85 years with pancreatic cancer. Some clones in this sample may be carry-over from other donors' samples.

This clone was observed a single time. The chain is built from TRBV28 and TRBJ1-4; 7 bases map to TRBD1. CDR1 is MDHEN and CDR2 is SYDVKM in the germline V gene. The CDR3 has 15 residues. Trimming cost V 3 bases and J 7 bases; bases outside gene matches: 8. CDR3 coding DNA: TGTGCCAGCAGTTTGGTGGAGGGGGCTAGTGAAAAACTGTTTTTT. Translating gives CASSLVEGASEKLFF.

This clone was seen a handful of times. The J gene is TRBJ2-7, the V gene TRBV20-1, with D uncertain. The V gene's germline CDR1 is DFQATT and CDR2 SNEGSKA (reference sequence). This CDR3 is built from 11 residues. V lost 3 bases and J lost 3, with 6 bases in between. The CDR3 DNA reads as TGCAGTGCTAGCACTAACTACGAGCAGTACTTC. Residues: CSASTNYEQYF.

The rearrangement joins TRBV7-8 to TRBJ2-3, with D possibly matching TRBD2 (6 bases). This CDR3 contains 15 residues. The germline V and J ends were trimmed by 2 bases and 2 bases, with 11 bases remaining between them. CDR1 SGHVS and CDR2 FQNEAQ come from the germline V gene. The CDR3 coding sequence is TGTGCCAGCAGCTTACGGGCGGGAAACACAGATACGCAGTATTTT. Encoded protein: CASSLRAGNTDTQYF.

V usage is TRBV5-6 and J usage is TRBJ2-3; 9 bases are a match to TRBD2. In germline, CDR1 is SGHDT, CDR2 YYEEEE. CDR3 length equals 16 residues. Trimming cost V 4 bases and J 2 bases; bases outside gene matches: 8. CDR3 sequence: CASSTATSGYTDTQYF. CDR3 bases: TGTGCCAGCAGCACAGCGACTAGCGGATACACAGATACGCAGTATTTT.

The rearrangement links TRBV6-1 to TRBJ1-1; D gene unclear. The CDR3 is 13 amino acids. Deletions cut 1 base from V and 5 bases from J, with 8 bases between. Germline V gene sequence: CDR1 MNHNS, CDR2 SASEGT. Here the CDR3 reads CASSEVSETEAFF. In DNA, the CDR3 is TGTGCCAGCAGTGAAGTTTCGGAGACTGAAGCTTTCTTT.